A selection of T cell receptor beta chains follows, all from one sample in a study of response to subunit inactivated influenza vaccine. TCRdb recomputed calls from the RT-PCR reads with MiXCR, one row per CDR3 protein. The sample gives a few hundred thousand distinct CDR3 sequences, around 15% of which show up once; 11% is in the top ten. This specimen was PBMCs from blood, taken 11 to 12 days after vaccination. The receptors shown here come from a man aged 45-65 years who received an inactivated influenza vaccine. Each CDR3 is given with its conserved first and last residue. Each record gives: V gene, clone size, J gene, D gene, CDR3 protein, CDR3 DNA. The D gene is left open where the match is weak. A row's size may be missing; if present it is once, few, many or a size class.

TRBV12-3/TRBV12-4	few	TRBJ2-1	.	CASSLTDYSGNEQFF	TGTGCCAGCAGTTTAACGGACTACAGTGGGAATGAGCAGTTCTTC
TRBV13	once	TRBJ2-2	.	CAMGPGLSCGELFF	TGTGCCATGGGCCCCGGGCTCAGCTGCGGGGAGCTGTTTTTT
TRBV29-1	.	TRBJ2-3	TRBD2	CSTLAGGTDTQYF	TGCAGCACTCTAGCGGGAGGCACAGATACGCAGTATTTT
TRBV7-2	.	TRBJ2-3	TRBD2	CASSRLWGGGTDTQYF	TGTGCCAGCAGCCGCCTATGGGGGGGGGGCACAGATACGCAGTATTTT
TRBV10-3	few	TRBJ2-3	.	CAISDRGRTDTQYF	TGTGCCATCAGTGATAGGGGACGCACAGATACGCAGTATTTT
TRBV7-8	few	TRBJ2-3	TRBD2	CASTRGGPLDTQYF	TGTGCCAGCACCCGGGGGGGGCCTTTGGATACGCAGTATTTT
TRBV5-1	many	TRBJ2-3	.	CASSLGQGGSSDTQYF	TGCGCCAGCAGCTTGGGCCAGGGTGGGAGCTCAGATACGCAGTATTTT
TRBV28	few	TRBJ2-3	TRBD1	CASSSLPLDRGRSDTQYF	TGTGCCAGCAGTTCCCTCCCCTTAGACAGGGGGCGATCAGATACGCAGTATTTT
TRBV7-9	.	TRBJ2-7	TRBD2	CASSFSRLAGEDNEQYF	TGTGCCAGCAGCTTTTCCCGACTAGCGGGAGAAGATAACGAGCAGTACTTC
TRBV5-8	.	TRBJ2-5	.	CASSKGGFFTGGETQYF	TGTGCCAGCAGCAAGGGTGGCTTCTTTACCGGTGGGGAGACCCAGTACTTC
TRBV6-2/TRBV6-3	.	TRBJ2-2	.	CASSYSREIWELFF	TGTGCCAGCAGTTACTCCCGGGAGATCTGGGAGCTGTTTTTT
TRBV5-5	many	TRBJ2-3	.	CASSLGAGRDTQYF	TGTGCCAGCAGCTTGGGGGCAGGGAGGGATACGCAGTATTTT
TRBV5-1	many	TRBJ2-7	.	CASSLEGQSYEQYF	TGCGCCAGCAGCTTGGAGGGGCAATCCTACGAGCAGTACTTC
TRBV7-2	.	TRBJ2-5	TRBD2	CASSLWLAGDRETQYF	TGTGCCAGCAGCTTATGGCTAGCGGGAGATCGCGAGACCCAGTACTTC
TRBV18	once	TRBJ2-2	.	CASSPPSSHTGELFF	TGTGCCAGCTCACCACCCTCCAGTCACACCGGGGAGCTGTTTTTT
TRBV7-9	.	TRBJ2-3	.	CASSQRSGFTDTQYF	TGTGCCAGCAGCCAGCGGAGCGGGTTCACAGATACGCAGTATTTT
TRBV4-2	many	TRBJ2-1	TRBD2	CASSQGLAGGGNEQFF	TGTGCCAGCAGCCAAGGGTTGGCGGGAGGCGGGAATGAGCAGTTCTTC
TRBV30	few	TRBJ2-7	.	CAWGDINYEQYF	TGTGCCTGGGGAGATATTAACTACGAGCAGTACTTC
TRBV7-9	.	TRBJ1-1	.	CASSPELGNTEAFF	TGTGCCAGCAGCCCAGAATTGGGGAACACTGAAGCTTTCTTT
TRBV12-3/TRBV12-4	many	TRBJ2-3	TRBD2	CASSLSPPRGGSDTQYF	TGTGCCAGCAGTTTAAGTCCACCCCGGGGGGGGTCAGATACGCAGTATTTT
TRBV10-3	.	TRBJ2-7	TRBD1	CAIGRFRDRFYEQYF	TGTGCCATCGGCCGATTCCGGGACAGATTCTACGAGCAGTACTTC
TRBV12-3/TRBV12-4	few	TRBJ2-7	.	CASSQARTYEQYF	TGTGCCAGCAGCCAGGCCCGAACCTACGAGCAGTACTTC
TRBV3-1	few	TRBJ2-5	TRBD2	CASSQRGGQETQYF	TGTGCCAGCAGCCAGCGGGGGGGCCAAGAGACCCAGTACTTC
TRBV4-2	once	TRBJ2-7	.	CASSQDERSYEQYF	TGTGCCAGCAGCCAAGATGAGCGGTCCTACGAGCAGTACTTC
TRBV20-1	few	TRBJ1-2	TRBD1	CSATRGQEHGYTF	TGCAGTGCTACGAGGGGACAGGAACATGGCTACACCTTC
TRBV5-6	.	TRBJ2-7	.	CASSLNPGAYEQYF	TGTGCCAGCAGCTTGAATCCGGGGGCCTACGAGCAGTACTTC
TRBV5-1	many	TRBJ2-3	.	CASSAQGGIDTQYF	TGCGCCAGCAGCGCACAAGGAGGGATTGATACGCAGTATTTT
TRBV4-2	.	TRBJ2-7	TRBD2	CASSLRTGTSGISYEQYF	TGTGCCAGCAGCCTCCGGACCGGGACTAGCGGGATCTCCTACGAGCAGTACTTC
TRBV11-3	.	TRBJ1-2	.	CASNPCTPNRDGRYGYTF	TGTGCCAGCAACCCTTGCACACCTAACAGGGACGGGAGGTATGGCTACACCTTC
TRBV7-9	.	TRBJ2-7	.	CASSYPAGSNYEQYF	TGTGCCAGCAGCTACCCGGCCGGGTCCAACTACGAGCAGTACTTC
TRBV9	many	TRBJ2-7	TRBD2	CASSVDGTSSYEQYF	TGTGCCAGCAGCGTAGACGGGACTAGCAGCTACGAGCAGTACTTC
TRBV7-8	few	TRBJ2-2	.	CASSLLGRTGELFF	TGTGCCAGCAGCTTATTGGGGCGCACCGGGGAGCTGTTTTTT
TRBV3-1	few	TRBJ1-2	TRBD1	CASSPYRGPNYGYTF	TGTGCCAGCAGCCCCTACAGGGGGCCGAACTATGGCTACACCTTC
TRBV20-1	.	TRBJ2-3	TRBD2	CSARQAGGPGDTQYF	TGCAGTGCTAGGCAAGCGGGAGGGCCCGGAGATACGCAGTATTTT
TRBV4-3	few	TRBJ2-3	.	CASSQPPGAGQDTQYF	TGCGCCAGCAGCCAGCCGCCTGGGGCGGGTCAAGATACGCAGTATTTT
TRBV30	.	TRBJ2-7	TRBD2	CAWSSGLAAEQYF	TGTGCCTGGAGTTCGGGACTAGCGGCCGAGCAGTACTTC
TRBV7-6	.	TRBJ2-5	.	CASSPAVGGQETQYF	TGTGCCAGCAGCCCCGCCGTGGGGGGACAAGAGACCCAGTACTTC
TRBV6-5	few	TRBJ2-5	.	CASSYSSFGETQYF	TGTGCCAGCAGTTACTCATCCTTCGGGGAGACCCAGTACTTC
TRBV7-9	.	TRBJ2-5	.	CASSLLGGLAQETQYF	TGTGCCAGCAGCTTATTGGGCGGCCTGGCTCAAGAGACCCAGTACTTC
TRBV4-1	many	TRBJ1-4	.	CASSQDEELGGGEKLFF	TGCGCCAGCAGCCAAGATGAGGAGTTGGGAGGAGGGGAAAAACTGTTTTTT
TRBV28	.	TRBJ2-5	.	CASGSGAQETQYF	TGTGCCAGCGGGTCGGGTGCACAAGAGACCCAGTACTTC
TRBV5-6	many	TRBJ1-5	.	CASSPGGSNQPQHF	TGTGCCAGCAGCCCCGGAGGTAGCAATCAGCCCCAGCATTTT
TRBV20-1	many	TRBJ2-2	.	CSAWAEGAGELFF	TGCAGTGCCTGGGCAGAGGGGGCCGGGGAGCTGTTTTTT
TRBV18	many	TRBJ2-5	TRBD1	CASSPFTGGLQETQYF	TGTGCCAGCTCACCATTCACAGGGGGCCTTCAAGAGACCCAGTACTTC
TRBV6-1	.	TRBJ2-2	.	CASSLEGGPGELFF	TGTGCCAGCTCCCTGGAGGGGGGGCCCGGGGAGCTGTTTTTT
TRBV6-2/TRBV6-3	few	TRBJ2-7	.	CASSYSAVSYEQYF	TGTGCCAGCAGTTACTCGGCAGTCTCCTACGAGCAGTACTTC
TRBV10-3	.	TRBJ1-2	TRBD1	CAISDRTGGGYGYTF	TGTGCCATCAGTGACCGGACAGGGGGCGGCTATGGCTACACCTTC
TRBV29-1	many	TRBJ1-2	.	CSVEASTNYGYTF	TGCAGCGTTGAAGCAAGTACTAACTATGGCTACACCTTC
TRBV4-2	few	TRBJ2-2	.	CASSFKARELFF	TGTGCCAGCAGCTTCAAGGCGAGGGAGCTGTTTTTT
TRBV6-2/TRBV6-3	many	TRBJ2-7	.	CASRSNFEQYF	TGTGCCAGCAGGTCCAACTTCGAGCAGTACTTC
TRBV21-1	few	TRBJ1-6	.	CASSKGPPVTTLHF	TGTGCCAGCAGCAAAGGCCCCCCGGTGACCACCCTCCACTTT
TRBV6-1	few	TRBJ1-5	.	CASSEWGHSNQPQHF	TGTGCCAGCAGTGAGTGGGGCCATAGCAATCAGCCCCAGCATTTT
TRBV10-2	.	TRBJ1-6	TRBD1	CASKTGAAHNSPLHF	TGCGCCAGCAAGACAGGGGCAGCTCATAATTCACCCCTCCACTTT
TRBV3-1	.	TRBJ1-5	.	CASSQGWGRVSNQPQHF	TGTGCCAGCAGCCAAGGATGGGGGCGGGTAAGCAATCAGCCCCAGCATTTT
TRBV11-2	few	TRBJ2-1	.	CASSLGTRDGGFF	TGTGCCAGCAGCTTAGGGACCCGGGATGGGGGGTTCTTC